A selection of T cell receptor beta chains follows, all from one sample in a study of blood T cell repertoires in COVID-19. Generated by immunoSEQ multiplex PCR, the TCRdb table keeps only in-frame clones and is missing some. The sample carries roughly 73,000 clones, roughly 79% recorded once. Sequencing used peripheral blood. The receptors derive from a woman in her seventies with acute or convalescent COVID-19. CDR3s include the opening cysteine and the closing phenylalanine or tryptophan. D genes are given only for firm matches. Expanded clones are given a class, and other clones once, few, many or no size at all.

V gene	J gene	D gene	CDR3 length	clone size	CDR3 protein	CDR3 DNA
TRBV4-1	TRBJ1-4	TRBD1	15	few	CASSQSGTDNEKLFF	TGCGCCAGCAGCCAATCCGGGACAGATAATGAAAAACTGTTTTTT
TRBV19	TRBJ2-3	NA	13	NA	CASSTSRSNTQYF	TGTGCCAGTAGCACGAGCAGGTCTAATACGCAGTATTTT
TRBV20-1	TRBJ2-1	NA	10	NA	CSASAGEQFF	TGCAGTGCTAGTGCCGGGGAGCAGTTCTTC
TRBV19	TRBJ2-3	TRBD1	14	NA	CASSRDSFTDTQYF	TGTGCCAGTAGTAGGGACAGCTTCACAGATACGCAGTATTTT
TRBV7-2	TRBJ2-1	NA	14	NA	CASSLVRAYNEQFF	TGTGCCAGCAGCTTAGTGCGGGCCTACAATGAGCAGTTCTTC
TRBV5-1	TRBJ2-7	TRBD2	15	NA	CASRMGLADPYEQYF	TGCGCCAGCAGAATGGGACTAGCGGACCCCTACGAGCAGTACTTC
TRBV21-1	TRBJ2-1	NA	16	NA	CASSAPAGGAYNEQFF	TGTGCCAGCAGCGCCCCGGCAGGGGGCGCTTACAATGAGCAGTTCTTC
TRBV20-1	TRBJ1-2	NA	10	NA	CSAYEYGYTF	TGCAGTGCCTACGAATATGGCTACACCTTC
TRBV27	TRBJ2-3	TRBD2	20	NA	CASTPVAWASGTLLADTQYF	TGTGCCAGCACCCCGGTGGCTTGGGCTAGCGGGACTCTCCTCGCAGATACGCAGTATTTT
TRBV28	TRBJ1-4	NA	17	NA	CASRTPGGSATNEKLFF	TGTGCCAGCAGAACCCCGGGGGGGTCAGCAACTAATGAAAAACTGTTTTTT
TRBV10-3	TRBJ1-5	NA	14	few	CAISEDAGIKPQHF	TGTGCCATCAGTGAGGACGCAGGGATCAAGCCCCAGCATTTT
TRBV6-6	TRBJ1-2	NA	15	NA	CASSYEQDRNYGYTF	TGTGCCAGCAGTTACGAACAGGACAGAAACTATGGCTACACCTTC
TRBV6-5	TRBJ1-1	NA	15	once	CASSYRGDRLTEAFF	TGTGCCAGCAGTTACAGAGGCGACAGGTTGACTGAAGCTTTCTTT
TRBV7-8	TRBJ2-5	TRBD2	16	NA	CASSLVPLAGGETQYF	TGTGCCAGCAGCTTAGTTCCACTAGCGGGAGGAGAGACCCAGTACTTC
TRBV19	TRBJ2-3	NA	14	NA	CASSIRLPTDTQYF	TGTGCCAGTAGTATCAGACTTCCCACAGATACGCAGTATTTT
TRBV3-1/TRBV3-2	TRBJ1-4	NA	16	NA	CASSQEKGATNEKLFF	TGTGCCAGCAGCCAAGAGAAAGGGGCAACTAATGAAAAACTGTTTTTT
TRBV6-5	TRBJ2-1	TRBD1	14	NA	CASQGQGERSEQFF	TGTGCCAGCCAGGGACAGGGGGAAAGGAGTGAGCAGTTCTTC
TRBV27	TRBJ1-1	TRBD1	18	NA	CASSPVRGQGAGDTEAFF	TGTGCCAGCAGTCCTGTCCGGGGACAGGGGGCGGGGGACACTGAAGCTTTCTTT
TRBV5-1	TRBJ2-3	TRBD2	14	NA	CASIPFAGGDTQYF	TGCGCCAGCATCCCGTTCGCGGGGGGGGATACGCAGTATTTT
TRBV2	TRBJ1-2	TRBD1	15	NA	CASSYPKTGAFGYTF	TGTGCCAGCAGCTACCCCAAGACAGGGGCCTTTGGCTACACCTTC
TRBV3-1/TRBV3-2	TRBJ1-4	NA	16	once	CASSQDSSGSNEKLFF	TGTGCCAGCAGCCAAGATAGTTCAGGTTCCAATGAAAAACTGTTTTTT
TRBV27	TRBJ1-5	NA	14	NA	CASSPTGDAKPQHF	TGTGCCAGCAGTCCGACGGGGGATGCGAAGCCCCAGCATTTT
TRBV28	TRBJ1-5	NA	14	NA	CASSGGHFNQPQHF	TGTGCCAGCAGTGGGGGACACTTCAATCAGCCCCAGCATTTT
TRBV4-2	TRBJ2-1	TRBD2	15	NA	CASRVLAGGNNEQFF	TGTGCCAGCAGGGTTTTAGCGGGAGGAAACAATGAGCAGTTCTTC
TRBV28	TRBJ2-7	NA	15	NA	CASRSDKGAYYEQYF	TGTGCCAGCAGGTCAGATAAAGGGGCTTACTACGAGCAGTACTTC
TRBV27	TRBJ2-1	TRBD1	15	NA	CASSFRDRGRNEQFF	TGTGCCAGCAGTTTCCGGGACAGGGGGCGCAATGAGCAGTTCTTC
TRBV7-9	TRBJ2-7	TRBD1	14	NA	CASSSGTGAYEQYF	TGTGCCAGCAGCTCCGGGACAGGGGCCTACGAGCAGTACTTC
TRBV3-1/TRBV3-2	TRBJ2-5	NA	15	NA	CASSQGWTLQETQYF	TGTGCCAGCAGCCAAGGGTGGACACTTCAAGAGACCCAGTACTTC
TRBV28	TRBJ1-4	NA	16	NA	CASSPYSVRANEKLFF	TGTGCCAGCAGTCCCTATAGTGTTCGGGCTAATGAAAAACTGTTTTTT
TRBV18	TRBJ2-1	NA	14	NA	CASSRRDSYNEQFF	TGTGCCAGCTCACGGCGGGACTCCTACAATGAGCAGTTCTTC
TRBV9	TRBJ2-1	NA	16	NA	CASSVGQVKKENEQFF	TGTGCCAGCAGCGTAGGTCAGGTCAAAAAAGAGAATGAGCAGTTCTTC
TRBV5-4	TRBJ1-1	NA	15	NA	CASSLAARGNTEAFF	TGTGCCAGCAGCTTGGCCGCCAGGGGGAACACTGAAGCTTTCTTT
TRBV28	TRBJ1-5	NA	16	NA	CASSPGGRDSNQPQHF	TGTGCCAGCAGTCCCGGGGGACGCGATAGCAATCAGCCCCAGCATTTT
TRBV6-5	TRBJ1-3	NA	15	NA	CASSLARGSGNTIYF	TGTGCCAGCAGTTTGGCCCGGGGGTCTGGAAACACCATATATTTT
TRBV7-2	TRBJ1-3	NA	13	NA	CASSPLGPSTIYF	TGTGCCAGCAGCCCCCTGGGGCCGAGCACCATATATTTT
TRBV30	TRBJ1-5	TRBD1	16	few	CAWSVKGQGANQPQHF	TGTGCCTGGAGTGTAAAGGGTCAGGGGGCTAATCAGCCCCAGCATTTT
TRBV2	TRBJ2-1	NA	14	NA	CASRLTTTYNEQFF	TGTGCCAGCAGGTTGACTACCACCTACAATGAGCAGTTCTTC
TRBV5-1	TRBJ1-1	TRBD1	15	once	CASSVFGQVNTEAFF	TGCGCCAGCAGCGTATTCGGACAGGTGAACACTGAAGCTTTCTTT
TRBV5-1	TRBJ2-5	TRBD1	15	NA	CASSAVQGAGETQYF	TGCGCCAGCAGCGCCGTTCAGGGGGCAGGAGAGACCCAGTACTTC
TRBV4-2	TRBJ2-2	TRBD2	19	NA	CASSQLPPGLAGGAGELFF	TGTGCCAGCAGCCAGTTGCCCCCGGGACTAGCGGGAGGGGCCGGGGAGCTGTTTTTT
TRBV28	TRBJ2-7	NA	15	NA	CASGPGTFGAYEQYF	TGTGCCAGCGGGCCCGGGACTTTTGGAGCCTACGAGCAGTACTTC
TRBV25-1	TRBJ2-1	TRBD1	15	NA	CASSFMDRGKNEQFF	TGTGCCAGCAGCTTTATGGACAGGGGAAAAAATGAGCAGTTCTTC
TRBV9	TRBJ2-2	TRBD2	18	NA	CASSVGIGTSENTGELFF	TGTGCCAGCAGCGTAGGAATAGGGACTAGCGAGAACACCGGGGAGCTGTTTTTT
TRBV19	TRBJ1-1	NA	16	few	CASSIAPGGYRTEAFF	TGTGCCAGTAGTATAGCCCCGGGTGGGTATAGAACTGAAGCTTTCTTT
TRBV28	TRBJ1-4	TRBD1	17	few	CASSPAGTDSTNEKLFF	TGTGCCAGCAGTCCGGCCGGGACAGACTCAACTAATGAAAAACTGTTTTTT
TRBV30	TRBJ1-5	TRBD1	13	NA	CAWSPSGGQPQHF	TGTGCCTGGAGTCCCTCAGGGGGACAGCCCCAGCATTTT
TRBV4-2	TRBJ1-3	TRBD1	17	NA	CASSQELNRGSGNTIYF	TGTGCCAGCAGCCAAGAGCTTAACAGGGGATCTGGAAACACCATATATTTT
TRBV2	TRBJ1-5	NA	14	NA	CASSTDTYYQPQHF	TGTGCCAGCAGTACCGACACCTATTATCAGCCCCAGCATTTT
TRBV5-1	TRBJ2-5	NA	16	NA	CASSPGSPRETETQYF	TGCGCCAGCAGCCCCGGGAGTCCGCGGGAAACAGAGACCCAGTACTTC
TRBV28	TRBJ1-5	TRBD1	14	NA	CASSLQGAHQPQHF	TGTGCCAGCAGCCTACAGGGGGCCCATCAGCCCCAGCATTTT
TRBV12-3/TRBV12-4	TRBJ1-2	NA	13	NA	CASTFGGFYGYTF	TGTGCCAGCACTTTCGGGGGGTTCTATGGCTACACCTTC
TRBV9	TRBJ1-1	NA	15	NA	CASSVVVGGGAEAFF	TGTGCCAGCAGCGTAGTCGTGGGAGGGGGGGCTGAAGCTTTCTTT
TRBV30	TRBJ1-3	TRBD1	16	NA	CAWKGKTGRLGNTIYF	TGTGCCTGGAAGGGGAAGACAGGGCGCCTTGGAAACACCATATATTTT
TRBV7-7	TRBJ2-2	TRBD2	19	NA	CASSLALGYSGRSTGELFF	TGTGCTAGCAGCTTAGCGTTGGGTTATAGCGGGAGGAGCACCGGGGAGCTGTTTTTT
TRBV7-8	TRBJ2-2	TRBD2	15	NA	CASSRGAGDTGELFF	TGTGCCAGCAGCCGAGGAGCGGGAGACACCGGGGAGCTGTTTTTT